The 27 T cell receptor beta chains presented below share a single source sample, sequenced in a study of cytomegalovirus exposure and HLA in healthy donors. PCR primers comprised 60 Vbeta and 13 Jbeta primers. Clones were sequenced by immunoSEQ multiplex PCR, and TCRdb holds only the in-frame ones, with some missing. The table shows 78,000 or so clones, with 70% to 85% occurring only once. The sequenced material came from PBMCs. The receptors stem from a woman between 45 and 65 years old in good health and CMV-seronegative.

J is TRBJ1-1 and V is TRBV7-2; 8 bases agree with TRBD1. The V and J ends lost 5 bases and 5 bases, in that order; junction bases with no gene match: 10. Germline V gene lookup returns CDR1 SGHTA and CDR2 FQGNSA. CDR3 length equals 15 residues. In nucleotides, the CDR3 is TGTGCCAGCAGCGGCACCCAGGGGGCAGGTACTGAAGCTTTCTTT. Amino acids: CASSGTQGAGTEAFF.

V usage is TRBV27 and J usage is TRBJ2-7; 11 bases are shared with TRBD2. Trimming took 6 bases from V and 4 from J; bases not matched to a gene: 8. The CDR3 has 15 amino acids. Germline V gene data show CDR1 as MNHEY and CDR2 as SMNVEV (reference sequence). CDR3 sequence reads: CASSGGLAGIYEQYF. Written as DNA, the CDR3 is TGTGCCAGCAGCGGCGGACTAGCGGGTATTTACGAGCAGTACTTC.

The chain carries TRBV2 and TRBJ2-7, with no clear D. The V end was cut by 3 bases, the J end by 3 bases, with 15 bases between. From germline, CDR1 is SNHLY and CDR2 FYNNEI. The CDR3 contains 15 residues. In DNA, the CDR3 is TGTGCCAGCAGTGATAATCCCCCCCTAGACTACGAGCAGTACTTC. This encodes CASSDNPPLDYEQYF.

The rearrangement links TRBV27 to TRBJ2-3, with 11 nucleotides matching TRBD2. The length of the CDR3 is 18 residues. Trimming removed 6 bases from V and 0 bases from J; junction bases left unmatched: 11. Germline loops: CDR1 MNHEY, CDR2 SMNVEV (reference sequence). Written as DNA, the CDR3 is TGTGCCAGCAGCCTGGGGCTAGCGGGGGGACGGAGCACAGATACGCAGTATTTT. Its protein is CASSLGLAGGRSTDTQYF.

The chain links TRBV27 to TRBJ1-3; D call uncertain. Trimming took off 3 bases at V and 0 bases at J, with 6 bases between the two ends. The CDR3 extends over 14 amino acids. Germline V gene sequence: CDR1 MNHEY, CDR2 SMNVEV (reference sequence). CDR3 loop: CASSLARSGNTIYF. In DNA, the CDR3 is TGTGCCAGCAGTTTGGCCCGCTCTGGAAACACCATATATTTT.

This chain joins TRBV5-1 and TRBJ2-3; 12 positions match TRBD2. The trim removed 4 bases at V and 6 bases at J, leaving 12 bases unmatched. Germline V gene lookup returns CDR1 SGHRS and CDR2 YFSETQ. This CDR3 has 17 residues. CDR3 DNA sequence: TGCGCCAGCAGCCCTACCCACCTAGCGGGAGGGCCGGATACGCAGTATTTT. It specifies CASSPTHLAGGPDTQYF.

The chain links TRBV11-2 to TRBJ2-5, with 9 bases lining up with TRBD2. The CDR3 is 15 residues long. Germline-derived CDR1 and CDR2 are SGHAT and FQNNGV. V was clipped by 3 bases and J by 1 base; unmatched bases: 3. As DNA, the CDR3 is TGTGCCAGCAGCTTGATACTAGCGGGCCAAGAGACCCAGTACTTC. This encodes CASSLILAGQETQYF. Full variable domain (missing parts from reference TRBV11-2 and TRBJ2-5): EAGVAQSPRYKIIEKRQSVAFWCNPISGHATLYWYQQILGQGPKLLIQFQNNGVVDDSQLPKDRFSAERLKGVDSTLKIQPAKLEDSAVYLCASSLILAGQETQYFGPGTRLLVL.

Only a few counts were recorded for this clone. The rearrangement uses TRBV10-1 and TRBJ2-7; maybe TRBD1 (5 bases). CDR3 length equals 16 residues. V shed 0 bases and J shed 0 bases, with 12 bases lying between them. Germline lookup yields CDR1 WNHNN and CDR2 SYGVQD (reference sequence). The CDR3 protein is CASSESTAGISYEQYF. DNA for the CDR3: TGCGCCAGCAGTGAGTCGACTGCAGGGATCTCCTACGAGCAGTACTTC.

This clone has a handful of counts. This rearrangement joins TRBV6-5 to TRBJ1-1; D is perhaps TRBD1 (5 bases). There are 14 residues in the CDR3. CDR1 is MNHEY, CDR2 SVGAGI, per germline. The ends were cut back, 2 bases at V and 3 bases at J, with 10 bases in the middle. The CDR3 coding sequence is TGTGCCAGCAGTTACGCCCCAGGGTACACTGAAGCTTTCTTT. Protein: CASSYAPGYTEAFF.

The chain recombines TRBV4-3 with TRBJ1-4; D possibly corresponds to TRBD1 (6 bases). V lost 4 bases, J lost 3 bases, and 18 bases lay in between. The CDR3 extends over 17 amino acids. From germline, CDR1 is LGHNA and CDR2 YSLEER. Written as DNA, the CDR3 is TGCGCCAGCAGCCCCCACAGGGATTTCAGTCCTAATGAAAAACTGTTTTTT. Amino acids: CASSPHRDFSPNEKLFF.

The rearrangement joins TRBV5-1 to TRBJ2-1; TRBD1 is a possible D gene (6 bases). Germline lookup yields CDR1 SGHRS and CDR2 YFSETQ. The ends were cut back, 3 bases at V and 6 bases at J, with 16 bases in the middle. The CDR3 extends over 15 amino acids. CDR3 DNA: TGCGCCAGCAGCTCCACAGGGTTAATAGGCAATGAGCAGTTCTTC. Amino acid sequence: CASSSTGLIGNEQFF.

The V gene is TRBV7-9, the J gene TRBJ2-7, with D possibly matching TRBD2 (5 bases). CDR3 length: 15 amino acids. Between the trimmed V and J ends, which lost 1 base and 4 bases, there was a span of 14 bases. From germline, CDR1 is SEHNR and CDR2 FQNEAQ (reference sequence). In nucleotides, the CDR3 is TGTGCCAGCAGCTTAGATACGGAGGAAGAGTACGAGCAGTACTTC. This sequence encodes CASSLDTEEEYEQYF.

This rearrangement joins TRBV7-9 to TRBJ2-7, with 9 positions matching TRBD1. CDR1 and CDR2 (germline): SEHNR, FQNEAQ (reference sequence). V lost 5 bases, J lost 2 bases, and 10 bases stayed unmatched. This CDR3 is 16 amino acids long. CDR3 bases: TGTGCCAGCAGCCTTAGGGGACAGGGTGGGGCCTACGAGCAGTACTTC. Protein: CASSLRGQGGAYEQYF.

The gene calls are TRBV6-1 and TRBJ2-2; TRBD2 is a possible D gene (6 bases). Germline V gives CDR1 MNHNS, CDR2 SASEGT. V was pared by 2 bases and J by 3 bases, with 10 bases between. The CDR3 covers 15 residues. CDR3 loop: CASSEKRVYTGELFF. CDR3 nucleotide sequence: TGTGCCAGCAGTGAAAAGCGGGTCTACACCGGGGAGCTGTTTTTT.

This clone appeared a single time. This chain's CDR3 is CASSLEGGWGSGELFF. In DNA form, the CDR3 reads TGTGCCAGCAGCTTAGAAGGGGGCTGGGGGTCCGGGGAGCTGTTTTTT. The V gene is TRBV7-6, the J gene TRBJ2-2, with 7 bases that match TRBD1. Germline V gene data show CDR1 as SGHVS and CDR2 as FNYEAQ. The V gene end was trimmed by 1 base and the J gene end by 6 bases; junction bases not matched to a gene: 8. The CDR3 has 16 amino acids.

The chain has TRBV7-2 and TRBJ2-5; 9 nucleotides agree with TRBD2. The J call may be faulty, since TRBJ2-7 better matches the DNA end. The CDR3 has 15 amino acids. CDR1 is SGHTA, CDR2 FQGNSA, per germline. CDR3 bases: TGTGCCAGCAGCCCCAGGGCGGGAGGGCCCTACGAGCAGTACTTC. Amino acids: CASSPRAGGPYEQYF.

The V gene is TRBV28, the J gene TRBJ1-1; TRBD1 agrees at 8 bases. Trimming cost V 7 bases and J 2 bases; bases outside gene matches: 6. The length of the CDR3 is 14 residues. The germline V gene encodes CDR1 MDHEN and CDR2 SYDVKM. CDR3 protein: CASIVDRVNTEAFF. The CDR3 coding sequence is TGTGCCAGCATAGTGGACAGGGTCAACACTGAAGCTTTCTTT.

V and J are TRBV27 and TRBJ2-3, with TRBD1 matching over 9 bases. This CDR3 is 16 amino acids long. Germline V gene sequence: CDR1 MNHEY, CDR2 SMNVEV (reference sequence). J lost 3 bases, V lost 6 bases, and 10 bases had no gene match. The CDR3 sequence is CASRLGTGQLTDTQYF. The DNA of the CDR3 is TGTGCCAGCAGACTGGGGACAGGGCAATTGACAGATACGCAGTATTTT.

This clone came up once. This chain joins TRBV10-3 and TRBJ1-1; 10 positions agree with TRBD1. J lost 4 bases, V lost 5 bases, and 4 bases had no gene match. CDR1 is ENHRY, CDR2 SYGVKD, per germline. The CDR3 covers 14 residues. As DNA, the CDR3 is TGTGCCATCAGTAGGACAGGGGGTGGCACTGAAGCTTTCTTT. This encodes CAISRTGGGTEAFF.

The chain is built from TRBV11-1 and TRBJ2-7, with 9 bases that match TRBD1. CDR3 length equals 16 residues. From germline, CDR1 is SGHAT and CDR2 FQDESV (reference sequence). V gave up 0 bases and J gave up 3 bases; unmatched junction bases: 6. This CDR3 is CASSLAQGQGVYEQYF. CDR3 coding DNA: TGTGCCAGCAGCTTAGCGCAGGGACAGGGTGTCTACGAGCAGTACTTC.

Points on this clone: Other DNA sequences in the sample encode the same CDR3. V is TRBV5-1 and J is TRBJ1-1, with 8 bases aligning to TRBD1. CDR3 length: 14 residues. Per germline, CDR1 SGHRS and CDR2 YFSETQ. V lost 3 bases, J lost 1 base, and 2 bases stayed unmatched. The CDR3 here is CASSSGTGNTEAFF. The DNA for the CDR3 is TGCGCCAGCAGCTCCGGGACAGGGAACACTGAAGCTTTCTTT.

As to this clone: Its ends do not fully match the called genes, so a read error is possible. Other DNA sequences of this sample code for an identical CDR3. This sequence joins TRBV5-4 and TRBJ1-6; D remains ambiguous. Germline V gene data show CDR1 as SGHNT and CDR2 as YYREEE (reference sequence). The CDR3 has 16 amino acids. The CDR3 here is CASSLGSSSYNSPLHF. CDR3 DNA sequence: TGTGCCAGCAGCTTGGGGTCGAGCTCCTATAATTCCCCCCTCCACTTT.

The V gene is TRBV10-1, the J gene TRBJ2-1, with D possibly being TRBD1 (6 bases). In germline, CDR1 is WNHNN, CDR2 SYGVQD (reference sequence). The CDR3 is 11 amino acids. CDR3 protein: CARYRECEQFF. Here the CDR3 DNA reads TGCGCTAGGTACAGGGAATGTGAGCAGTTCTTC.

The CDR3 loop reads CASRPPGQGAGNTIYF. DNA for the CDR3: TGTGCCAGCAGGCCCCCAGGACAGGGGGCAGGAAACACCATATATTTT. The gene calls are TRBV2 and TRBJ1-3; 11 nucleotides align to TRBD1. CDR3 size: 16 residues. The J segment lost 4 bases and the V segment lost 6 bases, leaving 8 bases of the junction unmatched. The V gene's germline CDR1 is SNHLY and CDR2 FYNNEI.

The chain has TRBV5-1 and TRBJ2-1; TRBD1 is a possible D gene (5 bases). The CDR3 contains 15 residues. CDR1 and CDR2 (germline): SGHRS, YFSETQ. V lost 0 bases and J lost 5, with 12 bases in between. CDR3 coding DNA: TGCGCCAGCAGCTTGGAAGTAGTGGGGCACAATGAGCAGTTCTTC. Protein product: CASSLEVVGHNEQFF.

The J gene is TRBJ1-1, the V gene TRBV5-4; TRBD1 might be the D (6 bases). The ends were cut back, 4 bases at V and 1 base at J, with 11 bases in the middle. Germline V gene sequence: CDR1 SGHNT, CDR2 YYREEE (reference sequence). The CDR3 is 14 residues long. The CDR3 is CASSQGGGNTEAFF. CDR3 nucleotides: TGTGCCAGCAGCCAAGGGGGTGGGAACACTGAAGCTTTCTTT.

V and J are TRBV7-9 and TRBJ1-1; 11 bases fit TRBD1. CDR1 and CDR2 (germline): SEHNR, FQNEAQ (reference sequence). This CDR3 is built from 17 residues. Trimming took 5 bases from V and 6 from J; bases not matched to a gene: 14. The CDR3 region has the DNA TGTGCCAGCAGCAGGGGACAGGGGGTTATCCCTGGGGCTGAAGCTTTCTTT. Encoded protein: CASSRGQGVIPGAEAFF.